This T cell receptor beta chain is drawn from a study of Graves' ophthalmopathy and Graves' hyperthyroidism. On the study more broadly: Researchers classed hyperthyroidism as stable given no ophthalmopathy within 18 months of follow-up.

General study results and limits: Ophthalmopathy and stable hyperthyroidism were discriminated by a 13-signature model, with approximately 88% sensitivity and 65% to 83% specificity.

V shed 10 bases, J shed 5 bases, and the junction held 8 bases outside the gene matches. Germline loops: CDR1 WSHSY, CDR2 SAAADI. CDR3 length equals 13 residues. Lactation, pregnancy, uncontrolled infections and other autoimmune diseases were all grounds for excluding patients. Clinicians diagnosed using symptoms, serum thyroxine, TRAb, thyroid ultrasound and orbital computed tomography. In its sample, this clonotype was seen many times. The antigen is unknown. Amplification from RNA transcripts yielded the TCR beta CDR3 regions. RT-PCR was first run with HTBI primers, then multiplex PCR in a second round. TCRdb processed the multiplex PCR reads anew with MiXCR; each CDR3 protein has one entry. This table has approximately 1.2 million distinct CDR3 sequences, approximately 35% appearing once.

This chain joins TRBV10-2 and TRBJ1-5; 7 bases line up with TRBD1. Sequencing was done on a sample of peripheral blood or thyroid tissue (not recorded which). This TCR was recovered from an adult man with Graves' hyperthyroidism. CDR3 amino acids: CATLTGWDQPQHF. DNA of the CDR3: TGCGCCACCCTGACAGGGTGGGATCAGCCCCAGCATTTT.